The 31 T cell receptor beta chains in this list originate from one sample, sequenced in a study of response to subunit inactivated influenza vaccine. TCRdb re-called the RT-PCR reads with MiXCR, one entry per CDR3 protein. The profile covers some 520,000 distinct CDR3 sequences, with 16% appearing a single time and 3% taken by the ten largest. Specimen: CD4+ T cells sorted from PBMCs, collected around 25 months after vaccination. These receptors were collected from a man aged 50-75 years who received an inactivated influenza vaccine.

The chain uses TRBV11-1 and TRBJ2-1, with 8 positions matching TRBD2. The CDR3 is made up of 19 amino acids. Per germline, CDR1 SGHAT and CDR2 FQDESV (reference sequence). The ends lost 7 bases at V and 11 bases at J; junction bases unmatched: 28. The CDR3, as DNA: TGTGCCAGCAACCCCCGCTCTGCGGGAGTTAACGGGGGGGCCGTTAAGCAGTTCTTC. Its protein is CASNPRSAGVNGGAVKQFF.

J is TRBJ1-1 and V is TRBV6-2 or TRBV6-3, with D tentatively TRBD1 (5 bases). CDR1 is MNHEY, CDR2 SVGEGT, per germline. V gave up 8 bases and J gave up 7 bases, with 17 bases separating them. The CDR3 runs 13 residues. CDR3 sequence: CASHRGGFGEAFF. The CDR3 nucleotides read TGTGCCAGCCACCGGGGGGGGTTCGGTGAAGCTTTCTTT.

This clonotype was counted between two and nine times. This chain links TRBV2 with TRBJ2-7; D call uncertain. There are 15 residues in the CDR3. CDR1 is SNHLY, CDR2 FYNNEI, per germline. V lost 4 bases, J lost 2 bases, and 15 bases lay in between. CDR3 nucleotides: TGTGCCAGCAGTGTCGGCCCGGGTCGGACCTACGAGCAGTACTTC. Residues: CASSVGPGRTYEQYF.

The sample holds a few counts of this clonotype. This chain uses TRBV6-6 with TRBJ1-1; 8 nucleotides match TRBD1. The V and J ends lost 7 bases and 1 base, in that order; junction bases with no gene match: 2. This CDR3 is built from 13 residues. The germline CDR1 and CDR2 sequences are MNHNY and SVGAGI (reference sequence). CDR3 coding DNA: TGTGCCAGCAAGGGGACAGGGAACACTGAAGCTTTCTTT. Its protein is CASKGTGNTEAFF.

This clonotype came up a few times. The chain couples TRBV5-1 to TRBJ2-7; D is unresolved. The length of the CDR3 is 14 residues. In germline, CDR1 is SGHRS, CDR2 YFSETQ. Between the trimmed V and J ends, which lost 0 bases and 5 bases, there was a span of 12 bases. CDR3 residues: CASSLDRVRDEQYF. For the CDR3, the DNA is TGCGCCAGCAGCTTGGATCGGGTCCGGGACGAGCAGTACTTC.

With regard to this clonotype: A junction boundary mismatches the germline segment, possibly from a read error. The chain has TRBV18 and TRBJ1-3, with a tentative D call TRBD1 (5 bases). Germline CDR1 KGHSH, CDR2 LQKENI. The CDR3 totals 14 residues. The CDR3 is CASSPQTAGNTIYF. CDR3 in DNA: TGTGCCAGCTCACCTCAGACAGCTGGAAACACCATATATTTC.

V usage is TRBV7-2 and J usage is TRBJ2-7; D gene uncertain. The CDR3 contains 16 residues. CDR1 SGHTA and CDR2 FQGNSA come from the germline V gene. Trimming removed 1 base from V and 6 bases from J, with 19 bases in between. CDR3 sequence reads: CASSLGPLGPRGEQYF. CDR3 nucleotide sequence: TGTGCCAGCAGCTTAGGGCCCCTTGGTCCGCGCGGCGAGCAGTACTTC. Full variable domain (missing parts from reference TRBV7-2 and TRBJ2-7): GAGVSQSPSNKVTEKGKDVELRCDPISGHTALYWYRQSLGQGLEFLIYFQGNSAPDKSGLPSDRFSAERTGGSVSTLTIQRTQQEDSAVYLCASSLGPLGPRGEQYFGPGTRLTVT.

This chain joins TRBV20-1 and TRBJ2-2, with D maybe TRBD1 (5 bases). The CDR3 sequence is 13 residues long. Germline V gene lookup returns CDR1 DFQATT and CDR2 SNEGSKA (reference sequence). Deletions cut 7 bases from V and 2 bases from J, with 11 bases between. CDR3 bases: TGCAGTGGTGCCAGGGTTAACACCGGGGAGCTGTTTTTT. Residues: CSGARVNTGELFF.

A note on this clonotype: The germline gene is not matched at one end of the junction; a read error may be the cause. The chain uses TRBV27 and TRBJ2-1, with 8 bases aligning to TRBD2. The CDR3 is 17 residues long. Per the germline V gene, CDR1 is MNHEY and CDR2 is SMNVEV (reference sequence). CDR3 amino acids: CASSSLRLATFYSEQFF. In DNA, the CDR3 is TGTGCCAGCAGTTCCCTCCGACTAGCGACTTTTTACAGTGAGCAGTTCTTC.

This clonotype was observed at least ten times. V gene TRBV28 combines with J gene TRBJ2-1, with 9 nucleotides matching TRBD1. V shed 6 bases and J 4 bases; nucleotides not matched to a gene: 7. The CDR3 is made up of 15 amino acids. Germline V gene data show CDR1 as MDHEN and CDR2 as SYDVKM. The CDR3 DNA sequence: TGTGCCAGCAGGCTACAGGGGGCGTCTTACAATGAGCAGTTCTTC. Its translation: CASRLQGASYNEQFF.

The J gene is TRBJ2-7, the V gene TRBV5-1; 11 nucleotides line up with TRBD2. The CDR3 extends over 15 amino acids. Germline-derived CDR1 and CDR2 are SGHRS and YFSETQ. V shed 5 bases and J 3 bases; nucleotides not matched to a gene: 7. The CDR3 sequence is CASRDSGRADYEQYF. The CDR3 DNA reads TGCGCCAGCAGAGATAGCGGGAGGGCTGACTACGAGCAGTACTTC.

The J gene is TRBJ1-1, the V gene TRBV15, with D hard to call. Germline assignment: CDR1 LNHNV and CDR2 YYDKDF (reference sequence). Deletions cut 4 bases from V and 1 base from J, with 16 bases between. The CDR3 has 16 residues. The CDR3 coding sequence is TGTGCCACCAGCAATGGATCGCGCACGGGGAACACTGAAGCTTTCTTT. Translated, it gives CATSNGSRTGNTEAFF.

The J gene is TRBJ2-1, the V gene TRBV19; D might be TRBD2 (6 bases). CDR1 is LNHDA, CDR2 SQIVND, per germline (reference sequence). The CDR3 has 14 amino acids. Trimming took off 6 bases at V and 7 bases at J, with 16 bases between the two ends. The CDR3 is CASREGGIWNEQFF. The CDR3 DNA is TGTGCCAGTAGAGAAGGCGGGATCTGGAATGAGCAGTTCTTC. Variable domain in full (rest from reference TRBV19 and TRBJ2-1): DGGITQSPKYLFRKEGQNVTLSCEQNLNHDAMYWYRQDPGQGLRLIYYSQIVNDFQKGDIAEGYSVSREKKESFPLTVTSAQKNPTAFYLCASREGGIWNEQFFGPGTRLTVL.

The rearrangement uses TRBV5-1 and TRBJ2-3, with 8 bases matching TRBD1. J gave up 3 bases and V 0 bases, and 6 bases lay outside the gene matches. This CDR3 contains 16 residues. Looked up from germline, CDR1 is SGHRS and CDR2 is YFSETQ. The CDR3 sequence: CASSLGVRGQTDTQYF. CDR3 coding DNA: TGCGCCAGCAGCTTGGGGGTCAGGGGGCAAACAGATACGCAGTATTTT.

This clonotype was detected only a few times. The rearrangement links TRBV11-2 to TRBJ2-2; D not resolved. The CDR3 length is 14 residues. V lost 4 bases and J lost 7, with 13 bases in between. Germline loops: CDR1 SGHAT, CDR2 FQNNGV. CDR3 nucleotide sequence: TGTGCCAGCAGCTCGGATATACTCAGCGGGGAGCTGTTTTTT. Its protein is CASSSDILSGELFF.

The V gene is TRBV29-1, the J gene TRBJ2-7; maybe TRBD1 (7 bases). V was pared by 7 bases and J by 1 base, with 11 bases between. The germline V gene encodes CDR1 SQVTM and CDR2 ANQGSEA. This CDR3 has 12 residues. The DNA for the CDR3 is TGCAGCGGGGGGGACAGTTCCTACGAGCAGTACTTC. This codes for CSGGDSSYEQYF.

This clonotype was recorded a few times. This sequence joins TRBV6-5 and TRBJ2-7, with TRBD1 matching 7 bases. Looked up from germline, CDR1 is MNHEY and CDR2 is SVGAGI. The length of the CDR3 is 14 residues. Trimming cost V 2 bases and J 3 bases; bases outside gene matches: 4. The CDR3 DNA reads TGTGCCAGCAGTTACCGGACAGGAGTCTACGAGCAGTACTTC. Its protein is CASSYRTGVYEQYF.

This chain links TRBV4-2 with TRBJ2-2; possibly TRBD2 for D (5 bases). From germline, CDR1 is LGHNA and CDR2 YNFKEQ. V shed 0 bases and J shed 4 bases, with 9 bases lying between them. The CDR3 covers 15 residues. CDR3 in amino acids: CASSQDSGFTGELFF. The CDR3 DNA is TGTGCCAGCAGCCAAGATTCGGGGTTCACCGGGGAGCTGTTTTTT.

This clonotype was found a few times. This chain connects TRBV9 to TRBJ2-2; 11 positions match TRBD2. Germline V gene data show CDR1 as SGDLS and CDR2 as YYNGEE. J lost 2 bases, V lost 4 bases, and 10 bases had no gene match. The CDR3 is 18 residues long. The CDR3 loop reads CASSSGPTSGDNTGELFF. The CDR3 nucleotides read TGTGCCAGCAGCTCCGGCCCGACTAGCGGGGACAACACCGGGGAGCTGTTTTTT.

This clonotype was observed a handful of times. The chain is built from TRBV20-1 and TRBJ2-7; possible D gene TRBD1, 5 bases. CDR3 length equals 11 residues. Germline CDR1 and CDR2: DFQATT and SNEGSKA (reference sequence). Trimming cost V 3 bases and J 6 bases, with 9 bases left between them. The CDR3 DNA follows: TGCAGTGCTAGTCAGGGCCGCGAGCAGTACTTC. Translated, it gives CSASQGREQYF.

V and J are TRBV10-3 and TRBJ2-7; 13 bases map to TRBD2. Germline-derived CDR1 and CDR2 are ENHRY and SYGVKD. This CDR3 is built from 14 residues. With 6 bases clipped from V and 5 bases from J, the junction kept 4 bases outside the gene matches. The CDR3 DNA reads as TGTGCCATCAGCGCGACTAGCGGGGGGAACGAGCAGTACTTC. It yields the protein CAISATSGGNEQYF.

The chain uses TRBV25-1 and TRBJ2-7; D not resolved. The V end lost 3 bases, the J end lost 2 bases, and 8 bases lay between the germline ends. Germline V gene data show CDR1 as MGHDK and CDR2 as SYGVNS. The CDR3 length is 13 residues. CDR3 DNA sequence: TGTGCCAGCAGTGACCCTCACACCTACGAGCAGTACTTC. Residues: CASSDPHTYEQYF.

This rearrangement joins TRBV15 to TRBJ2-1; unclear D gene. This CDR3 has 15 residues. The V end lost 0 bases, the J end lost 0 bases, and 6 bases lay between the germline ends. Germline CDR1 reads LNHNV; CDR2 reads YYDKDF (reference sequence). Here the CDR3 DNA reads TGTGCCACCAGCAGAGACACGAGCTCCTACAATGAGCAGTTCTTC. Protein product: CATSRDTSSYNEQFF.

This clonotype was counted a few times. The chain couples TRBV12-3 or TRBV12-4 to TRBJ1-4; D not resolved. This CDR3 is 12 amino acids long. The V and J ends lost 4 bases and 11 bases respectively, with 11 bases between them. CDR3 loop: CASSSTRVKLFF. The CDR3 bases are TGTGCCAGCAGTTCGACACGGGTGAAACTGTTTTTT.

As DNA, the CDR3 is TGCGCCAGCAGCTTGGTGCTGACCGGTCTCTCGGTAGAGCAGTTCTTC. The encoded protein is CASSLVLTGLSVEQFF. The V call is TRBV5-1, the J call TRBJ2-1; D is unclear. Per germline, CDR1 SGHRS and CDR2 YFSETQ. The germline V and J ends were trimmed by 0 bases and 10 bases, with 20 bases remaining between them. The CDR3 extends over 16 amino acids.

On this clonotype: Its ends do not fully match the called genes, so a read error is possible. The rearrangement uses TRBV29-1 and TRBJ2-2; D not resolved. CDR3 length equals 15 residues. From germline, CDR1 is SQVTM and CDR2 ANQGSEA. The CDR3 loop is CGVGMGSANTGELFF. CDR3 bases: TGCGGCGTTGGGATGGGATCCGCGAACACCGGGGAGCTGTTTTTT.

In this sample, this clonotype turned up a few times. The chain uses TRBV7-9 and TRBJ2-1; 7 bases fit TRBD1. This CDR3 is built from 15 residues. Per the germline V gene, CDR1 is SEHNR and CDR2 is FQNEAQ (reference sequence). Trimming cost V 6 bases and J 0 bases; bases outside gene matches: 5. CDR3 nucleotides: TGTGCCAGCAGACGACAGGGTAACTCCTACAATGAGCAGTTCTTC. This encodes CASRRQGNSYNEQFF.

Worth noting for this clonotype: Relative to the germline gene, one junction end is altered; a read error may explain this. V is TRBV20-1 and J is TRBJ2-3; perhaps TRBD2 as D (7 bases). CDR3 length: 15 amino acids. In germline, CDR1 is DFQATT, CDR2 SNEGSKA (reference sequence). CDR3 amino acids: CSARDLGGATETQYF. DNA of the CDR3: TGCAGTGCTAGAGATCTTGGGGGGGCCACAGAGACGCAGTATTTT.

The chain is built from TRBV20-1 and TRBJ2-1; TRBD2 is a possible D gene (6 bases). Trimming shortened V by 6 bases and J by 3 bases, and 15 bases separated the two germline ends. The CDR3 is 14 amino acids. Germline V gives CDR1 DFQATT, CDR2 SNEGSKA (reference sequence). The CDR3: CSAAGTPDYNEQFF. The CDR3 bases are TGCAGTGCCGCCGGGACTCCCGACTACAATGAGCAGTTCTTC.

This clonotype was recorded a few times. The CDR3 sequence: CASRRDSNYGYTF. CDR3 sequence (DNA): TGTGCCAGCAGAAGGGACAGCAACTATGGCTACACCTTC. The chain is built from TRBV12-3 or TRBV12-4 and TRBJ1-2; TRBD1 matches at 7 bases. The CDR3 runs to 13 residues. Trimming at V came to 6 bases and at J to 2 bases, leaving 3 bases not matched to a gene.

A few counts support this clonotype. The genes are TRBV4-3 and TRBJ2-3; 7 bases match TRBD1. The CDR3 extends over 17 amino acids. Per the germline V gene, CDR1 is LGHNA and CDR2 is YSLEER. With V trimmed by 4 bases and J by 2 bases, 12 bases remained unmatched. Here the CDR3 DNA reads TGCGCCAGCAGCCGAGGGTTAGTGAGGGGGCTCACAGATACGCAGTATTTT. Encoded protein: CASSRGLVRGLTDTQYF.